This T cell receptor beta chain comes out of a study of shared clonotypes between healthy human individuals. Donors were Caucasian adults residing in Nashville, Tennessee, USA. Sequencing on ten immunoSEQ deep assay plates was performed for unsorted PBMC DNA. Profiled with immunoSEQ multiplex PCR; TCRdb holds only in-frame clones, not every one. The sample lists some 490,000 clones; around 73% were seen once. The CDR3 loop spans 13 amino acids. Germline values: CDR1 MDHEN, CDR2 SYDVKM. The V and J ends lost 8 bases and 0 bases respectively, with 11 bases between them. Sequenced input: PBMCs. The sequence was obtained from a woman aged 40 to 49 in good health. Some clones in this sample may be carry-over from other donors' samples. V gene TRBV28 combines with J gene TRBJ2-7; tentatively, D is TRBD2 (6 bases). The DNA for the CDR3 is TGTGCCAGCCCAAGCGGGTCCTCCTACGAGCAGTACTTC. Residues: CASPSGSSYEQYF.